These 10 T cell receptor beta chains were sequenced from one sample in a study of blood T cell repertoires in COVID-19. Assay used: immunoSEQ multiplex PCR; TCRdb lists only in-frame clones, some missing. The table lists approximately 60,000 clones, roughly 78% of them singletons. The sample taken for sequencing was peripheral blood. Receptor source: a man aged 55-75 years with COVID-19, enrolled during active disease.

In its sample, this clone was seen once. J is TRBJ2-3 and V is TRBV19, with TRBD2 matching 8 bases. The length of the CDR3 is 16 residues. J gave up 5 bases and V 4 bases, and 11 bases lay outside the gene matches. CDR1 LNHDA and CDR2 SQIVND come from the germline V gene (reference sequence). CDR3 nucleotide sequence: TGTGCCAGTAGTAGACAGCGGGGGAGTGAGATAGATACGCAGTATTTT. It specifies CASSRQRGSEIDTQYF.

The CDR3 DNA sequence: TGTGCCAGCAGTCGACAGGCCTCGGGAGGGGCCAACGTCCTGACTTTC. This codes for CASSRQASGGANVLTF. This rearrangement joins TRBV27 to TRBJ2-6, with a possible D match to TRBD1 (6 bases). The germline CDR1 and CDR2 sequences are MNHEY and SMNVEV (reference sequence). V was clipped by 5 bases and J by 4 bases, with 15 bases between them. The CDR3 is 16 residues long.

This chain uses TRBV28 with TRBJ1-5, with TRBD1 matching 8 bases. V lost 6 bases and J lost 2; bases outside the gene matches: 9. The CDR3 consists of 16 residues. CDR1 MDHEN and CDR2 SYDVKM come from the germline V gene. The CDR3 here is CASSYQGARGNQPQHF. The CDR3 DNA follows: TGTGCCAGCAGCTATCAGGGGGCGCGGGGCAATCAGCCCCAGCATTTT.

This clone was counted between two and nine times. The rearrangement joins TRBV9 to TRBJ2-1; 9 bases fit TRBD1. CDR3 length: 13 residues. V lost 7 bases and J lost 5; bases outside the gene matches: 4. Germline-derived CDR1 and CDR2 are SGDLS and YYNGEE. The CDR3 here is CASGNRGHNEQFF. DNA of the CDR3: TGTGCCAGCGGGAACAGGGGGCACAATGAGCAGTTCTTC. The full variable domain, with the rest looked up from reference TRBV9 and TRBJ2-1, is DSGVTQTPKHLITATGQRVTLRCSPRSGDLSVYWYQQSLDQGLQFLIQYYNGEERAKGNILERFSAQQFPDLHSELNLSSLELGDSALYFCASGNRGHNEQFFGPGTRLTVL.

V gene TRBV5-1 combines with J gene TRBJ1-5; 8 bases are a match to TRBD1. V shed 3 bases and J 3 bases; nucleotides not matched to a gene: 2. CDR1 is SGHRS, CDR2 YFSETQ, per germline. CDR3 size: 14 residues. CDR3 sequence: CASSSGQDNQPQHF. The CDR3 region has the DNA TGCGCCAGCAGCTCGGGACAGGACAATCAGCCCCAGCATTTT.

The chain joins TRBV5-4 to TRBJ1-2; the D gene is possibly TRBD1 (5 bases). This CDR3 comprises 15 residues. V lost 3 bases and J lost 4, with 16 bases in between. Germline CDR1 SGHNT, CDR2 YYREEE (reference sequence). The CDR3 here is CASSSYLLQGYGYTF. In nucleotides, the CDR3 is TGTGCCAGCAGCTCCTACCTCCTTCAGGGCTATGGCTACACCTTC.

The chain has TRBV28 and TRBJ1-3; a weak D match, TRBD1 (5 bases). The CDR3 length is 14 residues. V lost 7 bases to trimming and J lost 4 bases, with 14 bases between them. Per the germline V gene, CDR1 is MDHEN and CDR2 is SYDVKM. The CDR3, as DNA: TGTGCCAGCACCATCTCGGGGGGAGGAAACACCATATATTTT. Residues: CASTISGGGNTIYF.

This chain joins TRBV7-9 and TRBJ2-1; 8 bases align to TRBD2. There are 15 residues in the CDR3. The V and J ends lost 3 bases and 3 bases, in that order; junction bases with no gene match: 4. Germline V gives CDR1 SEHNR, CDR2 FQNEAQ (reference sequence). The CDR3 protein is CASSLGLVGYNEQFF. The CDR3 DNA sequence: TGTGCCAGCAGCTTGGGACTAGTGGGCTACAATGAGCAGTTCTTC.

The genes are TRBV9 and TRBJ2-1; the match to TRBD2 covers 8 bases. The CDR3 covers 14 residues. From germline, CDR1 is SGDLS and CDR2 YYNGEE. The V and J ends lost 4 bases and 7 bases, in that order; junction bases with no gene match: 7. Written as DNA, the CDR3 is TGTGCCAGCAGCCCCGGGGGGGCCCTGAATGAGCAGTTCTTC. This sequence encodes CASSPGGALNEQFF.

The V and J genes are TRBV30 and TRBJ2-3, with D possibly matching TRBD1 (5 bases). The CDR3 is made up of 14 amino acids. V lost 2 bases, J lost 2 bases, and 11 bases lay in between. CDR1 GTSNPN and CDR2 SVGIG come from the germline V gene (reference sequence). The CDR3 is CAWSRRGPTDTQYF. The CDR3, as DNA: TGTGCCTGGAGTCGTAGGGGTCCCACAGATACGCAGTATTTT.